The 19 T cell receptor beta chains below come from one sample, sequenced in a study of T cell changes during pregnancy in multiple sclerosis. Profiling relied on immunoSEQ multiplex PCR, and the TCRdb table lists in-frame clones only, not all of them. This table has around 100,000 clones, about 93% appearing once. The sequenced sample was peripheral blood, obtained in the third trimester of pregnancy. These receptors were collected from a female donor with multiple sclerosis, enrolled in a pregnancy study.

V gene TRBV28 combines with J gene TRBJ1-1; no reliable D call. The V gene's germline CDR1 is MDHEN and CDR2 SYDVKM. Trimming stripped 6 bases from V and 4 bases from J, with 15 bases between. CDR3 length: 14 residues. CDR3 DNA sequence: TGTGCCAGCAGCCCCTATCCGAAAGTCACTGAAGCTTTCTTT. Protein: CASSPYPKVTEAFF.

This chain links TRBV5-4 with TRBJ2-5; 10 bases line up with TRBD2. The CDR3 has 16 residues. The V gene end was trimmed by 0 bases and the J gene end by 1 base; junction bases not matched to a gene: 3. CDR1 and CDR2 (germline): SGHNT, YYREEE (reference sequence). The CDR3 DNA is TGTGCCAGCAGCTTGGGAAGCGGGGGGGTCCAAGAGACCCAGTACTTC. Protein sequence: CASSLGSGGVQETQYF.

This clone was picked up one time. The rearrangement joins TRBV10-3 to TRBJ1-2, with D uncertain. CDR1 is ENHRY, CDR2 SYGVKD, per germline. The CDR3 loop spans 14 amino acids. The V and J ends lost 3 bases and 0 bases respectively, with 8 bases between them. CDR3 loop: CAISDYRANYGYTF. CDR3 coding DNA: TGTGCCATCAGTGACTATAGAGCTAACTATGGCTACACCTTC.

V is TRBV19 and J is TRBJ1-5, with a weak D call TRBD1 (6 bases). The CDR3 contains 14 residues. V lost 5 bases, J lost 2 bases, and 10 bases lay in between. Germline CDR1 is LNHDA and CDR2 is SQIVND (reference sequence). CDR3 nucleotide sequence: TGTGCCAGTAGTGCCAGGGGCCGCAATCAGCCCCAGCATTTT. This codes for CASSARGRNQPQHF.

This sequence joins TRBV5-1 and TRBJ1-1, with 11 bases that match TRBD1. CDR3 length: 13 amino acids. Unmatched junction bases numbered 3, after V lost 4 bases and J lost 7 bases. The germline V gene has CDR1 SGHRS and CDR2 YFSETQ. This CDR3 is CASSPGTGGEAFF. CDR3 DNA sequence: TGCGCCAGCAGCCCCGGGACAGGGGGTGAAGCTTTCTTT.

The chain links TRBV29-1 to TRBJ2-7; no firm D call. The germline V and J ends were trimmed by 4 bases and 1 base, with 11 bases remaining between them. The CDR3 runs to 13 residues. The germline CDR1 and CDR2 sequences are SQVTM and ANQGSEA. CDR3 sequence reads: CSVGRLGSYEQYF. CDR3 nucleotide sequence: TGCAGCGTTGGGCGCCTCGGGTCCTACGAGCAGTACTTC.

The chain employs TRBV7-8 and TRBJ1-3, with D unresolved. V was clipped by 8 bases and J by 2 bases, with 19 bases between them. The CDR3 spans 16 residues. Germline assignment: CDR1 SGHVS and CDR2 FQNEAQ. The CDR3 reads CASSIVGDSTGNTIYF. The CDR3 coding sequence is TGTGCCAGCTCTATCGTCGGGGATTCAACTGGAAACACCATATATTTT.

This clone was counted between two and nine times. V usage is TRBV15 and J usage is TRBJ1-1; possibly TRBD1 for D (6 bases). Germline lookup yields CDR1 LNHNV and CDR2 YYDKDF (reference sequence). Trimming removed 4 bases from V and 9 bases from J, with 12 bases in between. The CDR3 extends over 12 amino acids. The CDR3: CATSTDRSKAFF. The CDR3 region has the DNA TGTGCCACCAGCACTGACAGGTCTAAAGCTTTCTTT.

The chain joins TRBV10-3 to TRBJ1-2, with no clear D. Germline V gene sequence: CDR1 ENHRY, CDR2 SYGVKD. The CDR3 contains 14 residues. With 2 bases removed from V and 4 bases from J, the gap between germline ends came to 11 bases. The CDR3 bases are TGTGCCATCAGTGAGGACGGCGGAAGCTATGGCTACACCTTC. Translation gives CAISEDGGSYGYTF.

V gene TRBV14 combines with J gene TRBJ2-5; 7 nucleotides line up with TRBD2. The CDR3 totals 15 residues. Germline CDR1 reads SGHDN; CDR2 reads FVKESK. Germline trimming cut 3 bases from V and 2 bases from J; bases unmatched to any gene: 6. CDR3 DNA: TGTGCCAGCAGCCATCAAAGCGGGGATCAAGAGACCCAGTACTTC. Residues: CASSHQSGDQETQYF.

The genes are TRBV27 and TRBJ1-3; D uncertain. Per the germline V gene, CDR1 is MNHEY and CDR2 is SMNVEV (reference sequence). V lost 5 bases and J lost 0, with 11 bases in between. CDR3 length: 15 amino acids. The CDR3 DNA sequence: TGTGCCAGCAGTCCCGGACTGTTCTCTGGAAACACCATATATTTT. Translation: CASSPGLFSGNTIYF.

The genes are TRBV6-4 and TRBJ2-1, with 8 nucleotides matching TRBD2. Per germline, CDR1 MRHNA and CDR2 SNTAGT. The CDR3 sequence is 15 residues long. V trimming: 5 bases; J trimming: 8 bases; junction bases outside the gene matches: 11. The CDR3 is CASSFLAGTSDEQFF. CDR3 nucleotide sequence: TGTGCCAGCAGTTTCCTAGCGGGTACCTCCGATGAGCAGTTCTTC.

The rearrangement uses TRBV6-1 and TRBJ1-1; TRBD1 is a possible D gene (6 bases). Germline V gives CDR1 MNHNS, CDR2 SASEGT. V lost 7 bases, J lost 7 bases, and 13 bases lay in between. This CDR3 has 12 amino acids. Written as DNA, the CDR3 is TGTGCCAGCACCTCGACAGGCGGTGAAGCTTTCTTT. This codes for CASTSTGGEAFF.

The V call is TRBV15, the J call TRBJ2-1, with D unclear. CDR1 LNHNV and CDR2 YYDKDF come from the germline V gene (reference sequence). The CDR3 has 16 residues. Trimming cost V 4 bases and J 0 bases, with 13 bases left between them. The CDR3 nucleotides read TGTGCCACCAGCAAGCTCACCCATGGCTCCTACAATGAGCAGTTCTTC. Translated: CATSKLTHGSYNEQFF.

The V gene is TRBV9, the J gene TRBJ2-1; no clear D gene. V was pared by 0 bases and J by 6 bases, with 10 bases between. CDR3 length: 14 amino acids. CDR1 is SGDLS and CDR2 is YYNGEE in the germline V gene. Here the CDR3 DNA reads TGTGCCAGCAGCGTAGGATCAGTGGCCAATGAGCAGTTCTTC. Its translation: CASSVGSVANEQFF.

This chain joins TRBV5-1 and TRBJ2-6; D call uncertain. This CDR3 has 15 residues. Trimming pared 1 base from V and 3 bases from J, leaving 8 bases between. Germline CDR1 SGHRS, CDR2 YFSETQ. CDR3 region: CASSLPGFGANVLTF. In DNA, the CDR3 is TGCGCCAGCAGCTTGCCCGGTTTTGGGGCCAACGTCCTGACTTTC.

The rearrangement links TRBV19 to TRBJ2-3, with 11 bases matching TRBD2. V dropped 5 bases and J dropped 6; count of bases not matched to a gene: 10. Looked up from germline, CDR1 is LNHDA and CDR2 is SQIVND (reference sequence). This CDR3 has 16 residues. The CDR3 DNA follows: TGTGCCAGTAGTGACCCCGGGACTAGCGGCTCCGATACGCAGTATTTT. The encoded protein is CASSDPGTSGSDTQYF.

The chain couples TRBV5-1 to TRBJ1-5; weak D call: TRBD1 (5 bases). Trimming left V 0 bases short and J 4 bases short, with 11 bases between. Germline V gene sequence: CDR1 SGHRS, CDR2 YFSETQ. The CDR3 is made up of 15 amino acids. This chain's CDR3 is CASSLGGQGNQPQHF. The CDR3, as DNA: TGCGCCAGCAGCTTGGGTGGCCAGGGTAATCAGCCCCAGCATTTT.

CDR3 loop: CASIQTPAAFGETQYF. CDR3 nucleotide sequence: TGTGCCAGCATCCAAACCCCAGCGGCCTTCGGAGAGACCCAGTACTTC. The chain uses TRBV5-6 and TRBJ2-5; perhaps TRBD2 as D (5 bases). Per the germline V gene, CDR1 is SGHDT and CDR2 is YYEEEE. This CDR3 contains 16 residues. Trimming left V 6 bases short and J 4 bases short, with 22 bases between. Full variable domain (remainder filled in from reference TRBV5-6 and TRBJ2-5): DAGVTQSPTHLIKTRGQQVTLRCSPKSGHDTVSWYQQALGQGPQFIFQYYEEEERQRGNFPDRFSGHQFPNYSSELNVNALLLGDSALYLCASIQTPAAFGETQYFGPGTRLLVL.